This TCR beta chain is from a study of regulatory T cells in long-lasting Graves disease (dated by TCRdb to the early 2020s). Concerning the study at large: Persistent Graves' disease was defined as persistently positive TSH receptor autoantibodies together with antithyroid drug treatment for over 5 years. This study used TCR sequencing and RNA sequencing of peripheral blood to compare persistent Graves' disease patients against newly diagnosed Graves' disease patients. The study was conducted in China and was registered as a clinical trial. A total of around 35 samples underwent TCR sequencing, from 13 patients with persistent Graves' disease and 20 patients with newly diagnosed Graves' disease. In the clinical cohort, patients with persistent Graves' disease had used antithyroid drugs for an average of about 10.3 years.

Per the publication, the time point label means: persistent/refractory GD, antithyroid drugs over 5 years with positive TRAb. For both TCR sequencing and RNA sequencing, RNA was extracted from PBMCs using TRIzol. The diagnosis of Graves' disease followed American Thyroid Association guidelines. Recruitment of patients was carried out at an endocrinology department in Xi'an, China. From each patient, approximately 9 milliliters of peripheral blood was collected into an EDTA anticoagulant tube. Ficoll Paque Plus density gradient separation was used to isolate PBMCs, and no further T cell sorting was performed. An Agilent 2100 Bioanalyzer and agarose gel were used to check RNA quality, while a NanoDrop 2000 measured RNA concentration. This clonotype was counted only a few times. No antigen is known for it. It has no much larger one-base neighbor in the sample; base qualities were not kept. General conclusions and limits of the study: As a limitation, the authors acknowledged that the small sample size may reduce accuracy. Persistent patients shared more public clonotypes among themselves (fewer than 3,000) than newly diagnosed patients did (more than 850). Because the primary lesion, thyroid tissue, could not be accessed, the study looked at peripheral blood alone. Lower TCR Shannon entropy and fewer highly expanded clones were observed in persistent Graves' disease patients than in newly diagnosed patients, which suggested clonal expansion. Sequencing and analysis were limited to the TCR beta chain.

The protocol used for the library was multiplex PCR. The instrument was an Illumina HiSeq 4000. iRepertoire HTBI primers and Arm-PCR amplification of CDR3 regions were used to construct TCR beta libraries. Gel purification was performed on PCR products prior to sequencing. In the original analysis: Gene usage analysis of CDR3 amino acid clonotypes used the 60 to 75 TRBV and about 13 TRBJ segments found across samples. Filtered high-quality paired reads were merged into contigs using COPE and FqMerger. Contigs were aligned with BLAST to IMGT TRBV, TRBD and TRBJ reference genes, and CDR3 was defined per IMGT. Clonotypes above 0.1% frequency were classified as highly expanded clones. Shannon entropy was used to measure repertoire diversity, and the Gini coefficient was used to measure V-J evenness. Public clonotypes were defined as clonotypes shared by more than one individual. TCRdb applied fastp at Q25 and MiXCR to the public reads, then kept only in-frame beta chains. Here each entry gathers all rows of one CDR3 protein and keeps the most common genes and DNA. It is TCRdb's table, rather than the study itself, that gives the V and J calls and clone size. This sample lists about 470,000 distinct CDR3 sequences; under 25% were detected once. 7% to 10% of the sample lies in the top ten.

The clonotype originates from a female donor with Graves disease. The input for sequencing was peripheral blood mononuclear cells (PBMCs), taken when the disease was refractory, from a patient treated with antithyroid drugs.

The DNA sequence is as follows: TGTGCCTGGAGTGGACAGCCCATGAACACTGAAGCTTTCTTT. It encodes CAWSGQPMNTEAFF. Here the chain combines TRBV30 and TRBJ1-1, with TRBD1 perhaps the D gene, on 5 matching bases. CDR3 length: 14 amino acids, cysteine to phenylalanine. The sequence is cut down to CDR3 DNA, 42 bases in frame from base 1. Looking up the germline V gene (reference sequence) yields CDR1 GTSNPN and CDR2 SVGIG. The V and J ends are trimmed by 1 base and 0 bases, leaving 9 bases between them.